This T cell receptor beta chain was obtained from a study of T cell responses to AZD1222 COVID-19 vaccine. Worth noting for this clone: The antigen is undetermined.

The CDR3 is 15 amino acids. CDR1 and CDR2 from the germline V gene are SGHAT and FQNNGV. V lost 2 bases to trimming and J lost 3 bases, with 13 bases between them. Sequencing was performed with immunoSEQ multiplex PCR; in TCRdb, only in-frame clones are kept and a portion is missing. The sample comprises roughly 99,000 clones, more than 75% of which are singletons, and roughly a fifth rests with the top ten. Study outcomes and limitations: Samples come after the peak T cell response, not at day 14.

This chain joins TRBV11-2 and TRBJ1-1, with D uncertain. This TCR came from an adult in good health. This sample comprised peripheral blood, obtained on day 0 of AZD1222 vaccination. For the CDR3, the DNA is TGTGCCAGCAGCTTAAACCCCTCGGGAGACACTGAAGCTTTCTTT. Its translation is CASSLNPSGDTEAFF. Full variable domain (rest looked up from reference TRBV11-2 and TRBJ1-1): EAGVAQSPRYKIIEKRQSVAFWCNPISGHATLYWYQQILGQGPKLLIQFQNNGVVDDSQLPKDRFSAERLKGVDSTLKIQPAKLEDSAVYLCASSLNPSGDTEAFFGQGTRLTVV.